This T cell receptor beta chain came from a study of control samples from healthy donors and cancer patients. Generated by immunoSEQ multiplex PCR, the TCRdb table keeps only in-frame clones and is missing some. The data contain more than 100,000 clones, around 93% of them singletons. Germline V gene data show CDR1 as KGHDR and CDR2 as SFDVKD. The CDR3 totals 14 residues. The V segment lost 3 bases and the J segment 8 bases; nucleotides outside the gene matches: 7. The rearrangement links TRBV24-1 to TRBJ1-1; 8 bases line up with TRBD1. This TCR was sampled from a young man in good health. Sequencing input: blood. The CDR3 DNA sequence: TGTGCCACCAGTGATCCCCGGACAGGGAACGAAGCTTTCTTT. Translating it yields CATSDPRTGNEAFF.